Shown below are 25 T cell receptor beta chains from a single sample sequenced in a study of cytomegalovirus exposure and HLA in healthy donors. The study ran its PCR with 60 Vbeta and 13 Jbeta primers. Repertoires were generated with immunoSEQ multiplex PCR, while TCRdb's copy carries only in-frame clones and drops some. The sample shows over 65,000 clones, roughly four fifths of them seen only once. The sequencing sample was made of PBMCs. These receptors all come from a woman aged 25-40 years in good health and CMV-seropositive.

The chain links TRBV29-1 to TRBJ1-3; 9 positions match TRBD1. Trimming took 2 bases from V and 4 from J; bases not matched to a gene: 6. The CDR3 sequence is 15 residues long. Germline CDR1 is SQVTM and CDR2 is ANQGSEA. The CDR3 spells CSVEMGQGIGNTIYF. The CDR3, as DNA: TGCAGCGTTGAAATGGGACAGGGTATAGGAAACACCATATATTTT.

This clone was recorded a few times. The chain carries TRBV9 and TRBJ2-3, with 7 bases matching TRBD2. In germline, CDR1 is SGDLS, CDR2 YYNGEE. Trimming cost V 0 bases and J 1 base; bases outside gene matches: 5. This CDR3 region has 16 residues. In DNA form, the CDR3 reads TGTGCCAGCAGCGTAGAGGCTAGCGGTCGCACAGATACGCAGTATTTT. It encodes CASSVEASGRTDTQYF.

This clone has just one count. The genes are TRBV15 and TRBJ2-3; D is uncertain. This CDR3 region has 16 residues. V was cut by 1 base and J by 3 bases, with 14 bases left in between. The germline V gene has CDR1 LNHNV and CDR2 YYDKDF (reference sequence). The chain's CDR3 is CATSRGLNDGTDTQYF. The CDR3 DNA reads TGTGCCACCAGCAGAGGCCTTAACGACGGGACAGATACGCAGTATTTT.

Concerning this clone: This probably arose from a read error, given a far larger clone one base away. The J gene is TRBJ2-1, the V gene TRBV4-3; 9 positions match TRBD1. This CDR3 has 13 residues. Germline trimming cut 5 bases from V and 10 bases from J; bases unmatched to any gene: 6. CDR1 is LGHNA and CDR2 is YSLEER in the germline V gene. The DNA for the CDR3 is TGCGCCAGCAGCTTGGACAGGGGTCGCGAGCAGTTCTTC. It yields the protein CASSLDRGREQFF.

The genes are TRBV6-1 and TRBJ1-6; 12 positions agree with TRBD1. Germline V gene lookup returns CDR1 MNHNS and CDR2 SASEGT. Trimming took 4 bases from V and 8 from J; bases not matched to a gene: 9. CDR3 length: 17 residues. CDR3: CASSVPGQGAGYSPLHF. The CDR3 bases are TGTGCCAGCAGTGTACCGGGACAGGGGGCTGGTTATTCACCCCTCCACTTT.

The chain couples TRBV4-2 to TRBJ2-1; D is perhaps TRBD1 (6 bases). Germline V CDR1 and CDR2: LGHNA, YNFKEQ. There are 16 residues in the CDR3. V was shortened by 0 bases and J by 5 bases, with 14 bases between the two germline ends. The CDR3 reads CASSQDEGQGNNEQFF. For the CDR3, the DNA is TGTGCCAGCAGCCAAGATGAGGGGCAGGGGAACAATGAGCAGTTCTTC.

The chain carries TRBV7-2 and TRBJ2-7, with a tentative D call TRBD1 (5 bases). This CDR3 spans 15 amino acids. Germline V gene sequence: CDR1 SGHTA, CDR2 FQGNSA. V lost 1 base to trimming and J lost 3 bases, with 13 bases between them. This CDR3 reads CASSLGLGRGYEQYF. CDR3 nucleotide sequence: TGTGCCAGCAGCTTAGGGCTGGGTAGGGGCTACGAGCAGTACTTC.

The chain links TRBV7-2 to TRBJ2-3; 9 bases align to TRBD2. The V gene's germline CDR1 is SGHTA and CDR2 FQGNSA. The CDR3 sequence is 17 residues long. V shed 0 bases, J shed 4 bases, and the junction held 8 bases outside the gene matches. Here the CDR3 reads CASSLASTSGGADTQYF. The CDR3 region has the DNA TGTGCCAGCAGCTTAGCGTCGACTAGCGGAGGAGCAGATACGCAGTATTTT.

This chain uses TRBV4-1 with TRBJ2-7; 9 bases fit TRBD1. Germline lookup yields CDR1 MGHRA and CDR2 YSYEKL. The V and J ends lost 3 bases and 2 bases, in that order; junction bases with no gene match: 8. The CDR3 has 16 residues. Here the CDR3 DNA reads TGCGCCAGCAGCCAGGGGGGGGACAGGGCGACCTACGAGCAGTACTTC. The encoded protein is CASSQGGDRATYEQYF.

This chain links TRBV4-3 with TRBJ2-7, with 9 bases matching TRBD1. V was pared by 1 base and J by 8 bases, with 15 bases of the junction left unmatched. The germline V gene encodes CDR1 LGHNA and CDR2 YSLEER. The CDR3 runs 17 residues. The CDR3: CASSQGILGTGIVQQYF. In DNA, the CDR3 is TGCGCCAGCAGCCAAGGCATCCTCGGGACAGGGATCGTCCAGCAGTACTTC.

V gene TRBV2 combines with J gene TRBJ1-4; 7 bases line up with TRBD1. The germline V gene has CDR1 SNHLY and CDR2 FYNNEI. Losses at the gene ends were 3 bases for V and 3 bases for J; bases not matched to a gene: 10. The CDR3 covers 17 residues. CDR3 region: CASSDQQGPGANEKLFF. The CDR3 region has the DNA TGTGCCAGCAGTGATCAACAGGGGCCCGGAGCTAATGAAAAACTGTTTTTT.

V gene TRBV28 combines with J gene TRBJ2-2; TRBD1 is a possible D gene (5 bases). V was shortened by 6 bases and J by 12 bases, with 14 bases between the two germline ends. The CDR3 totals 12 residues. Germline V gene data show CDR1 as MDHEN and CDR2 as SYDVKM. In nucleotides, the CDR3 is TGTGCCAGCAGAACAGGCACGAGGAAGCTGTTTTTT. It is translated as CASRTGTRKLFF. Full variable domain (remainder filled in from reference TRBV28 and TRBJ2-2): DVKVTQSSRYLVKRTGEKVFLECVQDMDHENMFWYRQDPGLGLRLIYFSYDVKMKEKGDIPEGYSVSREKKERFSLILESASTNQTSMYLCASRTGTRKLFFGEGSRLTVL.

This chain links TRBV2 with TRBJ2-7, with TRBD1 identical over 8 bases. The J segment lost 0 bases and the V segment lost 6 bases, leaving 4 bases of the junction unmatched. The V gene's germline CDR1 is SNHLY and CDR2 FYNNEI. The CDR3 loop spans 14 amino acids. CDR3 DNA: TGTGCCAGCAGAAGACAGGGGAGCTCCTACGAGCAGTACTTC. The encoded protein is CASRRQGSSYEQYF.

The chain recombines TRBV5-4 with TRBJ2-1; the match to TRBD1 covers 11 bases. The CDR3 is made up of 14 amino acids. Losses at the gene ends were 7 bases for V and 6 bases for J; bases not matched to a gene: 6. The germline V gene encodes CDR1 SGHNT and CDR2 YYREEE (reference sequence). The DNA for the CDR3 is TGTGCCAGCGGCAGGGGGACAGGGGGCAATGAGCAGTTCTTC. Protein product: CASGRGTGGNEQFF.

V is TRBV19 and J is TRBJ1-2, with 7 bases matching TRBD1. Germline values: CDR1 LNHDA, CDR2 SQIVND (reference sequence). Unmatched junction bases numbered 17, after V lost 3 bases and J lost 10 bases. The CDR3 contains 16 residues. CDR3 in DNA: TGTGCCAGTAGTATCACAGGGGCCGTTAGCGCACGTTCCTACACCTTC. Translated, it gives CASSITGAVSARSYTF.

This clone was recorded once. The chain couples TRBV7-9 to TRBJ1-2; 8 bases line up with TRBD1. Germline values: CDR1 SEHNR, CDR2 FQNEAQ (reference sequence). The CDR3 sequence is 15 residues long. The junction had 7 bases not matched to a gene; V was cut back by 4 bases and J by 3 bases. CDR3 sequence: CASSSRGLGDYGYTF. CDR3 DNA sequence: TGTGCCAGCAGCTCCAGGGGGCTAGGTGACTATGGCTACACCTTC.

This clone was counted a few times. The chain has TRBV29-1 and TRBJ2-7; D may be TRBD1 (6 bases). Trimming stripped 1 base from V and 5 bases from J, with 12 bases between. CDR3 size: 13 residues. The germline V gene encodes CDR1 SQVTM and CDR2 ANQGSEA. CDR3 residues: CSVEGRGSHEQYF. The CDR3 nucleotides are TGCAGCGTTGAAGGCAGGGGTTCCCACGAGCAGTACTTC.

CDR3 DNA sequence: TGTGCCAGTAGCCTAGGGGTAGGGGGGGGAGAGACCCAGTACTTC. It encodes CASSLGVGGGETQYF. The chain links TRBV19 to TRBJ2-5; D perhaps matches TRBD2 (7 bases). Deletions cut 6 bases from V and 4 bases from J, with 18 bases between. Germline V gives CDR1 LNHDA, CDR2 SQIVND (reference sequence). This CDR3 contains 15 residues. The variable domain in full, completed from reference TRBV19 and TRBJ2-5, reads DGGITQSPKYLFRKEGQNVTLSCEQNLNHDAMYWYRQDPGQGLRLIYYSQIVNDFQKGDIAEGYSVSREKKESFPLTVTSAQKNPTAFYLCASSLGVGGGETQYFGPGTRLLVL.

The chain carries TRBV28 and TRBJ2-7; 10 bases fit TRBD1. Looked up from germline, CDR1 is MDHEN and CDR2 is SYDVKM. The V segment lost 5 bases and the J segment 2 bases; nucleotides outside the gene matches: 6. The length of the CDR3 is 15 residues. Here the CDR3 reads CASSTQGTGAYEQYF. The CDR3, as DNA: TGTGCCAGCAGTACCCAGGGGACAGGGGCCTACGAGCAGTACTTC.

The rearrangement uses TRBV11-2 and TRBJ2-7, with TRBD2 matching 7 bases. Per the germline V gene, CDR1 is SGHAT and CDR2 is FQNNGV. The CDR3 sequence is 18 residues long. The trim removed 4 bases at V and 6 bases at J, leaving 21 bases unmatched. CDR3 residues: CASSSRREVVLGQGEQYF. CDR3 nucleotides: TGTGCCAGCAGCTCACGCCGGGAGGTGGTACTAGGTCAAGGCGAGCAGTACTTC.

The chain joins TRBV28 to TRBJ1-2, with 12 bases fitting TRBD1. Trimming took 6 bases from V and 7 from J; bases not matched to a gene: 12. Germline lookup yields CDR1 MDHEN and CDR2 SYDVKM. The CDR3 sequence is 16 residues long. CDR3 sequence: CASSLVPGQGAGGYTF. The CDR3 DNA is TGTGCCAGCAGCTTGGTCCCGGGACAGGGGGCAGGTGGCTACACCTTC.

V is TRBV7-2 and J is TRBJ1-2, with a tentative D call TRBD1 (5 bases). This CDR3 is 15 amino acids long. Germline CDR1 and CDR2: SGHTA and FQGNSA. V shed 6 bases and J shed 7 bases, with 21 bases lying between them. The CDR3 coding sequence is TGTGCCAGCAGTAATAGCGGGGGGGTCCGGGGTGGCTACACCTTC. As protein: CASSNSGGVRGGYTF.

The chain links TRBV2 to TRBJ1-2; a possible D gene is TRBD1 (5 bases). CDR3 length: 14 amino acids. V dropped 0 bases and J dropped 5 bases, with 10 bases sitting between them. The germline CDR1 and CDR2 sequences are SNHLY and FYNNEI. The CDR3 spells CASSEAGTDYGYTF. CDR3 DNA: TGTGCCAGCAGTGAAGCCGGGACTGATTATGGCTACACCTTC.

This clone was observed a few times. V usage is TRBV6-1 and J usage is TRBJ2-7, with TRBD2 as a possible D gene (5 bases). Germline V gene sequence: CDR1 MNHNS, CDR2 SASEGT. CDR3 length equals 13 residues. V was trimmed by 1 base and J by 3 bases, leaving 7 bases between them. This CDR3 reads CASSEVRGYEQYF. The CDR3 bases are TGTGCCAGCAGTGAAGTCCGGGGCTACGAGCAGTACTTC.

This CDR3 is CASSLGMGGADTQYF. The CDR3 coding sequence is TGTGCCAGCAGCTTAGGGATGGGCGGGGCAGATACGCAGTATTTT. The chain is built from TRBV7-3 and TRBJ2-3; the D gene is possibly TRBD2 (6 bases). Looked up from germline, CDR1 is SGHTA and CDR2 is FQGTGA. This CDR3 is built from 15 residues. Trimming took off 2 bases at V and 4 bases at J, with 13 bases between the two ends. Full variable domain (outside the CDR3, taken from reference TRBV7-3 and TRBJ2-3): GAGVSQTPSNKVTEKGKYVELRCDPISGHTALYWYRQSLGQGPEFLIYFQGTGAADDSGLPNDRFFAVRPEGSVSTLKIQRTERGDSAVYLCASSLGMGGADTQYFGPGTRLTVL.